A selection of T cell receptor beta chains follows, all from one sample in a study of early T cells in non-severe SARS-CoV-2 infection. MiXCR was run by TCRdb on the 5' RACE reads, yielding one entry per CDR3 protein. The repertoire holds some 97,000 distinct CDR3 sequences, with approximately 11% as singletons. The material sequenced was whole blood, taken at baseline. These receptors were taken from an adult who was a healthcare worker with PCR-confirmed SARS-CoV-2 infection or an uninfected control (not recorded which). Each CDR3 is given with its conserved first and last residue. The order of the fields is V gene, clone size, J gene, D gene, CDR3 DNA, CDR3 protein. D genes are given only for firm matches. Clone sizes are given selectively: once, few, many, or a class where the clone is expanded.

TRBV10-2,few,TRBJ2-2,-,TGCGCCAGCAGTCAGGACACCGGGGAGCTGTTTTTT,CASSQDTGELFF
TRBV12-3/TRBV12-4,few,TRBJ1-4,-,TGTGCCAGCAGTTTTTCCGGGGCTAATGAAAAACTGTTTTTT,CASSFSGANEKLFF
TRBV5-1,-,TRBJ2-1,-,TGCGCCAGCAGCAAATATGACTTCCCCGACCTCTACAATGAGCAGTTCTTC,CASSKYDFPDLYNEQFF
TRBV20-1,few,TRBJ2-1,-,TGCAGTGCCACCCTCCCTACGGCGGCGTACAATGAGCAGTTCTTC,CSATLPTAAYNEQFF
TRBV11-2,-,TRBJ1-6,-,TGTGCCAGCAGCTTAGTTCGCCCCGGGGATTCACCCCTCCACTTT,CASSLVRPGDSPLHF
TRBV4-1,few,TRBJ2-7,-,TGCGCCAGCAGCGAAAAACCGACAGCCCGAAGTGCTTTCGTATACGAGCAGTACTTC,CASSEKPTARSAFVYEQYF
TRBV12-3/TRBV12-4,-,TRBJ2-7,TRBD1,TGTGCCAGCAGTTTGAACGACAGGGGGAGATACGAGCAGTACTTC,CASSLNDRGRYEQYF
TRBV12-3/TRBV12-4,-,TRBJ1-1,-,TGTGCCAGCACTTGGGACGCGAACACTGAAGCTTTCTTT,CASTWDANTEAFF
TRBV7-2,many,TRBJ2-7,TRBD1,TGTGCCAGCAGCCCGGACAGGGGTGGGTACGAGCAGTACTTC,CASSPDRGGYEQYF
TRBV6-5,few,TRBJ1-2,TRBD1,TGTGCCAGCAGATCTCGGACAGGGGGGTATGGCTACACCTTC,CASRSRTGGYGYTF
TRBV5-6,many,TRBJ2-5,TRBD2,TGTGCCAGCAGCTTCCAAGCGGGACCCCAAGAGACCCAGTACTTC,CASSFQAGPQETQYF
TRBV9,-,TRBJ1-1,-,TGTGCCAGCAGCGTAGTTGGGTCGAACACTGAAGCTTTCTTT,CASSVVGSNTEAFF
TRBV11-2,-,TRBJ2-1,-,TGTGCCAGCAGCTTAGCTGTCGGAGTTCTGTTCTTC,CASSLAVGVLFF
TRBV6-1,many,TRBJ2-7,-,TGTGCCAGCAGTAAACTGGACATCTACGAGCAGTACTTC,CASSKLDIYEQYF
TRBV2,few,TRBJ2-3,-,TGTGCCAGCAGGAGGGATCGCACAGATACGCAGTATTTT,CASRRDRTDTQYF
TRBV29-1,many,TRBJ2-7,TRBD1,TGCAGCGTTGCCGGGACAGGGCAGGAGCAGTACTTC,CSVAGTGQEQYF
TRBV18,many,TRBJ2-3,-,TGTGCCAGCTCACCCCCGCTTCAGCTTCGACCTATCACAGATACGCAGTATTTT,CASSPPLQLRPITDTQYF
TRBV7-2,-,TRBJ2-7,-,TGTGCCAGCAGCCAAGGGCCCGTCGAGCAGTACTTC,CASSQGPVEQYF
TRBV6-2/TRBV6-3,few,TRBJ2-6,TRBD2,TGTGCCAGCAGTCCCTGGACTAGCGGGGCCGACTCTGGGGCCAACGTCCTGACTTTC,CASSPWTSGADSGANVLTF
TRBV20-1,many,TRBJ1-6,-,TGCAGTGCTCCGTCGGGGTCCGACTCACCCCTCCACTTT,CSAPSGSDSPLHF
TRBV28,many,TRBJ2-7,TRBD1,TGTGCCAGCAGTAATAGGGGGCCAAGCTCCTACGAGCAGTACTTC,CASSNRGPSSYEQYF
TRBV5-1,-,TRBJ2-7,TRBD2,TGCGCCAGCAGCTTGGGACTAGCGGAACCCTACGAGCAGTACTTC,CASSLGLAEPYEQYF
TRBV10-3,few,TRBJ1-1,-,TGTGCCATCAGTACCCGTACAGGGATCGGGAACACTGAAGCTTTCTTT,CAISTRTGIGNTEAFF
TRBV4-3,-,TRBJ2-1,-,TGCGCCAGCAGCCAAGGAACAGCGCGGAGCACCTACAATGAGCAGTTCTTC,CASSQGTARSTYNEQFF
TRBV12-3/TRBV12-4,few,TRBJ2-7,TRBD2,TGTGCCAGCAGTTCCCGGACTAGCGGGATCTCCTACGAGCAGTACTTC,CASSSRTSGISYEQYF
TRBV6-5,few,TRBJ2-2,-,TGTGCCAGCAGTTACCGGATTTCACGTCCCGGGGAGCTGTTTTTT,CASSYRISRPGELFF
TRBV20-1,-,TRBJ1-4,TRBD1,TGCAGTGCTCTAGGGGGCTCGGATGAAAAACTGTTTTTT,CSALGGSDEKLFF
TRBV6-5,-,TRBJ1-5,-,TGTGCCAGCAGTAAAGGGGGGCCAGGACAGCCCCAGCATTTT,CASSKGGPGQPQHF
TRBV10-2,few,TRBJ2-7,-,TGCGCCAGCAGTGAGTTGACCGACGACCCGGAATTTTACGAGCAGTACTTC,CASSELTDDPEFYEQYF
TRBV4-2,few,TRBJ2-7,TRBD2,TGTGCCAGCAGCCTAGCCGGGACTAGCGAAAGCTACGAGCAGTACTTC,CASSLAGTSESYEQYF
TRBV13,-,TRBJ2-1,-,TGTGCCAGCAGTTCCTCCGGGGTCACCTACAATGAGCAGTTCTTC,CASSSSGVTYNEQFF
TRBV18,many,TRBJ2-4,-,TGTGCCAGCTCACAACCGAGAATAGCCAAAAACATTCAGTACTTC,CASSQPRIAKNIQYF
TRBV9,-,TRBJ2-1,TRBD2,TGTGCCAGCAGCGCCGGGACTAGCGGTTACAATGAGCAGTTCTTC,CASSAGTSGYNEQFF
TRBV29-1,-,TRBJ1-4,-,TGCAGCGTTGAAGACTACCTAAATGAAAAACTGTTTTTT,CSVEDYLNEKLFF
TRBV10-3,-,TRBJ1-1,-,TGTGCCATCAGTGATGAGTCAGAAGCTTTCTTT,CAISDESEAFF
TRBV20-1,many,TRBJ1-1,-,TGCAGTGCTAAGGACACGGGCACTGAAGCTTTCTTT,CSAKDTGTEAFF
TRBV5-6,-,TRBJ1-2,-,TGTGCCAGCAGCTTGGCTGTCACTAACTATGGCTACACCTTC,CASSLAVTNYGYTF
TRBV20-1,few,TRBJ2-1,TRBD2,TGCAGTGCCGAAGGACTAGCGGGGACACAAGATCAAAGCTCCTACAATGAGCAGTTCTTC,CSAEGLAGTQDQSSYNEQFF
TRBV6-5,many,TRBJ2-5,TRBD2,TGTGCCAGCAGGCCCCCGGGGGGTGGGGAAGAGACCCAGTACTTC,CASRPPGGGEETQYF
TRBV12-3/TRBV12-4,-,TRBJ2-5,TRBD2,TGTGCCAGCAGTCCGGGTGGGACTAGCGGGAGACCCCTAGAGACCCAGTACTTC,CASSPGGTSGRPLETQYF
TRBV20-1,-,TRBJ2-3,TRBD2,TGCAGTGCTAGTAAGCGGGGATACACAGATACGCAGTATTTT,CSASKRGYTDTQYF
TRBV19,few,TRBJ2-7,-,TGTGCCAGTAGGGGAGTATACGAGCAGTACTTC,CASRGVYEQYF